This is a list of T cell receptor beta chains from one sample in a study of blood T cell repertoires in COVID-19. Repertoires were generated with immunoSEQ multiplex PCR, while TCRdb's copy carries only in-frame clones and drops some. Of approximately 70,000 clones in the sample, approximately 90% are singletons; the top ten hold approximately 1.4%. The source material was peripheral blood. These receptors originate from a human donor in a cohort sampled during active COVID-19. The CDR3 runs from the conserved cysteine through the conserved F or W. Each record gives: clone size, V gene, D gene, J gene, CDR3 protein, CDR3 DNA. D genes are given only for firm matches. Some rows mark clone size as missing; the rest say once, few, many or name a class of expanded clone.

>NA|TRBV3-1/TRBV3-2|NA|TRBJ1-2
CASSQDGILGVGGYTF
TGTGCCAGCAGCCAAGACGGGATATTAGGAGTGGGGGGCTACACCTTC
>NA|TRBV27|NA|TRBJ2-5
CASRTIAGFRETQYF
TGTGCCAGCAGGACGATCGCGGGTTTTAGGGAGACCCAGTACTTC
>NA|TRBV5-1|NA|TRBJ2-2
CASSRGYPNTGELFF
TGCGCCAGCAGCAGGGGGTACCCTAACACCGGGGAGCTGTTTTTT
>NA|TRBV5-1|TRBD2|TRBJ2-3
CASSTGLARVTDTQYF
TGCGCCAGCAGCACTGGACTAGCGCGGGTCACAGATACGCAGTATTTT
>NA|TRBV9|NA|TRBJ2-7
CASSVGVSHEQYF
TGTGCCAGCAGCGTCGGGGTTTCCCACGAGCAGTACTTC
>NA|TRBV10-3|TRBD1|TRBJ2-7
CAISESGQGGYEQYF
TGTGCCATCAGTGAGTCCGGACAGGGGGGCTACGAGCAGTACTTC
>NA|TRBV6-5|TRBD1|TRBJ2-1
CASSWDRGKNEQFF
TGTGCCAGCAGTTGGGACAGGGGAAAGAATGAGCAGTTCTTC
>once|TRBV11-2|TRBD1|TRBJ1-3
CASSSGQGLSGNTIYF
TGTGCCAGCAGCTCGGGACAGGGATTGTCTGGAAACACCATATATTTT
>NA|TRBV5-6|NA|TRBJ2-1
CASSVTGLEQFF
TGTGCCAGCAGCGTAACAGGGCTTGAGCAGTTCTTC
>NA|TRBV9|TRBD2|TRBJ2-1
CASSSTGTSVHEQFF
TGTGCCAGCAGCTCCACCGGGACTAGTGTCCATGAGCAGTTCTTC
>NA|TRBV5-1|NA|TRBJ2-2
CASSPGHKVGELFF
TGCGCCAGCAGCCCGGGACATAAGGTCGGGGAGCTGTTTTTT
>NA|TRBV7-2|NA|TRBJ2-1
CASSIQGSSYNEQFF
TGTGCCAGCAGTATTCAGGGCAGTTCCTACAATGAGCAGTTCTTC
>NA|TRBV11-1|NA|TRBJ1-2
CASSPERGSYGYTF
TGTGCCAGCAGCCCCGAGCGCGGATCCTATGGCTACACCTTC
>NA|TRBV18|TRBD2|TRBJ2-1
CASSNVLAGENEQFF
TGTGCCAGCTCAAACGTTCTAGCGGGAGAAAATGAGCAGTTCTTC
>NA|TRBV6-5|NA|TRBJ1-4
CASSLQGGLANEKLFF
TGTGCCAGTAGTTTGCAGGGAGGGTTGGCTAATGAAAAACTGTTTTTT
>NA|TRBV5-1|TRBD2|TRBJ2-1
CASSLTAGDVYEQFF
TGCGCCAGCAGCTTAACAGCGGGAGATGTGTATGAGCAGTTCTTC
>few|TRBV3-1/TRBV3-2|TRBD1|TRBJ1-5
CASGTGRQPQHF
TGTGCCAGCGGGACAGGCAGGCAGCCCCAGCATTTT
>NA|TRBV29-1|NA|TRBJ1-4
CSVQDGDEKLFF
TGCAGCGTTCAGGACGGGGATGAAAAACTGTTTTTT
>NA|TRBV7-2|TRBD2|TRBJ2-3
CASSLAGLAGAVTDTQYF
TGTGCCAGCAGCTTAGCGGGACTAGCGGGAGCGGTCACAGATACGCAGTATTTT
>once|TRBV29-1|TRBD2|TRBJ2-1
CSVEVSGSGSGEQFF
TGCAGCGTTGAAGTGTCAGGTAGCGGGAGCGGTGAGCAGTTCTTC
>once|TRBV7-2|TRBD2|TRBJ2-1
CASSPTSGTGNEQFF
TGTGCCAGCAGCCCGACTAGCGGGACCGGCAATGAGCAGTTCTTC
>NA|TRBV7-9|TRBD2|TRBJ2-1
CASRYPSAGGATDEQFF
TGTGCCAGCAGGTACCCTAGCGCGGGAGGAGCTACAGATGAGCAGTTCTTC
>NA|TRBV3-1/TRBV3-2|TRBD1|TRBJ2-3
CASSQDGTVRTDTQYF
TGTGCCAGCAGCCAAGATGGGACAGTTCGCACAGATACGCAGTATTTT
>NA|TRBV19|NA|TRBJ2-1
CASRIAGFVNEQFF
TGTGCCAGTAGGATAGCAGGGTTTGTGAATGAGCAGTTCTTC
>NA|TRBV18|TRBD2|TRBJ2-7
CASSPPPGGVSEQYF
TGTGCCAGCTCACCCCCGCCCGGGGGGGTAAGCGAGCAGTACTTC
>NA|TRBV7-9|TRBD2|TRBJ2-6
CASSPSGRAGANVLTF
TGTGCCAGCAGCCCTAGCGGGAGGGCTGGGGCCAACGTCCTGACTTTC
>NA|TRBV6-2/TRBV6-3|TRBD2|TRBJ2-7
CASSFLAVHREQYF
TGTGCCAGCAGCTTTCTAGCGGTACATCGCGAGCAGTACTTC
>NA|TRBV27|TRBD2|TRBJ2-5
CASRTSDQETQYF
TGTGCCAGCAGGACTAGCGACCAAGAGACCCAGTACTTC
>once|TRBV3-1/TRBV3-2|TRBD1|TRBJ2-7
CASSHGPGQGIEQYF
TGTGCCAGCAGCCATGGTCCGGGACAGGGGATCGAGCAGTACTTC
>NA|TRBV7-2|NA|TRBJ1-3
CASSLMPSSSGNTIYF
TGTGCCAGCAGCTTAATGCCGTCGAGCTCTGGAAACACCATATATTTT
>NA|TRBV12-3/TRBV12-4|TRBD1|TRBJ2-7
CASRGTGADEQYF
TGTGCCAGCAGGGGAACAGGGGCGGACGAGCAGTACTTC
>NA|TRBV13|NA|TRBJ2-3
CASSSSYTQYF
TGTGCCAGCAGCTCCTCTTATACGCAGTATTTT
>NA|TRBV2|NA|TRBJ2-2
CASSVLVPLNGAGELFF
TGTGCCAGCAGTGTTCTAGTGCCCCTTAACGGTGCCGGGGAGCTGTTTTTT
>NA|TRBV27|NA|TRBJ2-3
CASSRTGDGADTQYF
TGTGCCAGCAGCCGCACGGGAGACGGCGCAGATACGCAGTATTTT
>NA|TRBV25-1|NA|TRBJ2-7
CASSKTEGSSACEQYF
TGTGCCAGCTCCAAAACGGAGGGATCCTCAGCCTGCGAGCAGTACTTC
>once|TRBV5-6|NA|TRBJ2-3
CASSSLAIFADTQYF
TGTGCCAGCAGCTCACTAGCAATCTTCGCAGATACGCAGTATTTT
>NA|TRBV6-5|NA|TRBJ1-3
CASRADSGNTIYF
TGTGCCAGCAGGGCTGACTCTGGAAACACCATATATTTT
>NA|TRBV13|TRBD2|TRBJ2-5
CASSPRLAGVETQYF
TGTGCCAGCAGCCCCCGATTAGCGGGAGTGGAGACCCAGTACTTC
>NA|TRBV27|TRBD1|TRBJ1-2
CASSLTGDYGYTF
TGTGCCAGCAGCCTTACAGGGGACTATGGCTACACCTTC
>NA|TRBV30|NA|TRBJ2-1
CAWSARFYEQFF
TGTGCCTGGAGCGCCCGGTTTTATGAGCAGTTCTTC
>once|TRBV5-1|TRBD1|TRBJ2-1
CASSKGQVSSNEQFF
TGCGCCAGCAGCAAAGGACAGGTGTCGAGCAATGAGCAGTTCTTC
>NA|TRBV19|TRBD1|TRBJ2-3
CASSSGGATDTQYF
TGTGCCAGTAGTTCAGGGGGCGCGACAGATACGCAGTATTTT
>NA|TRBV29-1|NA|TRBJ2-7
CSVQMQVGEQYF
TGCAGCGTCCAAATGCAGGTCGGCGAGCAGTACTTC
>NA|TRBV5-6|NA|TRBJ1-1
CASSLYDGGGTEAFF
TGTGCCAGCAGCTTGTATGACGGGGGAGGCACTGAAGCTTTCTTT
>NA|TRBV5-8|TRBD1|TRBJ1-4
CASSPGDRGDGEKLFF
TGTGCCAGCAGTCCCGGGGACAGGGGAGATGGTGAAAAACTGTTTTTT
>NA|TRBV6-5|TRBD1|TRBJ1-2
CASSRRQGDYGYTF
TGTGCCAGCAGCCGTCGACAGGGTGACTATGGCTACACCTTC
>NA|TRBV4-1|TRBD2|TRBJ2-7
CASRSQRLANGEQYF
TGCGCCAGCAGATCCCAACGACTAGCCAACGGCGAGCAGTACTTC
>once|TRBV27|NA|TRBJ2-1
CASAVGTSSYNEQFF
TGTGCCAGCGCGGTTGGGACATCCTCCTACAATGAGCAGTTCTTC